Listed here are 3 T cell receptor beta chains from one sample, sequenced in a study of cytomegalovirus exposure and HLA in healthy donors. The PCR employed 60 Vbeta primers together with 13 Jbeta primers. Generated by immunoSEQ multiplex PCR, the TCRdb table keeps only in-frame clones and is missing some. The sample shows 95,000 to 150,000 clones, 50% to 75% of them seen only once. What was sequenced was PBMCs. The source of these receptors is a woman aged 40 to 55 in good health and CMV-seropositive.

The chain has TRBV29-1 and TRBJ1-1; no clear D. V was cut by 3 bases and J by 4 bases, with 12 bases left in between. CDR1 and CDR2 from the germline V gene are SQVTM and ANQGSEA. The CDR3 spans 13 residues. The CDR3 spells CSVDEPFATEAFF. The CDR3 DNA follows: TGCAGCGTTGACGAGCCGTTCGCCACTGAAGCTTTCTTT.

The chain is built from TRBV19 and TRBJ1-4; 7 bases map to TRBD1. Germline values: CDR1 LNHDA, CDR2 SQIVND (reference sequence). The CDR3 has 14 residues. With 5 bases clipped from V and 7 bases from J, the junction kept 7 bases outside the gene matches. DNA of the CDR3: TGTGCCAGTAGTTTAACGGGACAGCTTGAAAAACTGTTTTTT. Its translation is CASSLTGQLEKLFF.

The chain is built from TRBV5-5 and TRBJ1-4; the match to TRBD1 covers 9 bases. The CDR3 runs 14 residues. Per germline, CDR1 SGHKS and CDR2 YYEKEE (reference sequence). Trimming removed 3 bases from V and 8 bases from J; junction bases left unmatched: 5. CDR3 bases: TGTGCCAGCAGCTCACCCGGGACAGGGGAAAAACTGTTTTTT. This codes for CASSSPGTGEKLFF.